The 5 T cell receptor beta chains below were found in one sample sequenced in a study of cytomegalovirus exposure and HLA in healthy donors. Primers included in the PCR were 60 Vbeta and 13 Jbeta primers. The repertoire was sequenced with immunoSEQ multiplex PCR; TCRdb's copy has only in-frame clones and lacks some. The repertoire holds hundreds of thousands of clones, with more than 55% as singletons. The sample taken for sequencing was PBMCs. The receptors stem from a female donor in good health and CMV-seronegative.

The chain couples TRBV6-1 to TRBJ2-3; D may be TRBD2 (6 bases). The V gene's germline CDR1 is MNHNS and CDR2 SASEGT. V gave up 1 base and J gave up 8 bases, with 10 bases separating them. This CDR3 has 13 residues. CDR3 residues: CASSEGRVGTQYF. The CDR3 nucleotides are TGTGCCAGCAGTGAAGGGAGGGTTGGTACGCAGTATTTT.

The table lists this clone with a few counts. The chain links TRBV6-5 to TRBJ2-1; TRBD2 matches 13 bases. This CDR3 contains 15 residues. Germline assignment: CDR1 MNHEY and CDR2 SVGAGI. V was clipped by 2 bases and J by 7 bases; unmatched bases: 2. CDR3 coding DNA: TGTGCCAGCAGTTACGGGACTAGCGGGAAGAATGAGCAGTTCTTC. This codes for CASSYGTSGKNEQFF.

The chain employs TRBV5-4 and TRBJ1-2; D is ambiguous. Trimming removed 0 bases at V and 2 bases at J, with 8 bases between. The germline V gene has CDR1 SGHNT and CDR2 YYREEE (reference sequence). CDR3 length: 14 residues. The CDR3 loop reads CASSLAHTNYGYTF. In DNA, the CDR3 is TGTGCCAGCAGCTTGGCCCATACAAACTATGGCTACACCTTC.

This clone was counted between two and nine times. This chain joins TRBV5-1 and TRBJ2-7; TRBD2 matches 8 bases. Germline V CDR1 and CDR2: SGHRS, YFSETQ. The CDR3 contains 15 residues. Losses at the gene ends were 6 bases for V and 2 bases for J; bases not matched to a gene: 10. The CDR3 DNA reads TGCGCCAGCACCCTCACTAGCGGCCTCGCCTACGAGCAGTACTTC. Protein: CASTLTSGLAYEQYF.

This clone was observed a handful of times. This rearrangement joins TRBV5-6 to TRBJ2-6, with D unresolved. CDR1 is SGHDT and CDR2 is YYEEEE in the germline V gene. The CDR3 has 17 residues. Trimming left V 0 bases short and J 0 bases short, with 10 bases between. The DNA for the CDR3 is TGTGCCAGCAGCTTGGTTCAACTCGACTCTGGGGCCAACGTCCTGACTTTC. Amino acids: CASSLVQLDSGANVLTF.